This TCR beta chain is from a study of T-cell reconstitution after alpha-beta-depleted transplantation in children. Germline values: CDR1 SGHTA, CDR2 FQGNSA. V shed 5 bases and J shed 5 bases, with 9 bases lying between them. There are 12 residues in the CDR3. This clonotype has a count of ten or more. Researchers prepared the TCRbeta library using unique molecular identifiers, the study reports. TCRdb re-called the PCR reads through MiXCR, storing one row per CDR3 protein. The repertoire has approximately 88,000 distinct CDR3 sequences, more than 9% of them found once; the top ten carry 11% to 15%. Material: PBMCs from the stem cell graft donor, obtained from the stem cell graft. This receptor was obtained from a human donor who donated a stem cell graft to a child with inherited bone marrow failure. The chain uses TRBV7-2 and TRBJ2-5; D is ambiguous. The CDR3 DNA sequence: TGTGCCAGCAGCCCCCCTCGTGAGACCCAGTACTTC. Its translation is CASSPPRETQYF.